The entry below describes one T cell receptor beta chain. Antigen unknown. This entry is derived from a study of T cells in localized non-small cell lung cancer. Study conclusions and caveats: Turning up in adjacent lung were a median around 60 of the top 100 tumor clones.

There are 15 residues in the CDR3. Germline V CDR1 and CDR2: SGHRS, YFSETQ. Trimming took 5 bases from V and 7 from J; bases not matched to a gene: 12. The repertoire was sequenced with immunoSEQ multiplex PCR; TCRdb's copy has only in-frame clones and lacks some. The repertoire consists of under 65,000 clones, with approximately 90% occurring once and the leading ten covering about 20%. The source of this sequence is a man between 40 and 70 years old with stage I squamous cell lung carcinoma. The J gene is TRBJ2-3, the V gene TRBV5-1; 8 nucleotides agree with TRBD1. The material sequenced was peripheral blood, taken before any cancer treatment. CDR3 protein: CASSLPGQALNTQYF. In DNA, the CDR3 is TGCGCCAGCAGTCTCCCGGGACAGGCCCTTAATACGCAGTATTTT.